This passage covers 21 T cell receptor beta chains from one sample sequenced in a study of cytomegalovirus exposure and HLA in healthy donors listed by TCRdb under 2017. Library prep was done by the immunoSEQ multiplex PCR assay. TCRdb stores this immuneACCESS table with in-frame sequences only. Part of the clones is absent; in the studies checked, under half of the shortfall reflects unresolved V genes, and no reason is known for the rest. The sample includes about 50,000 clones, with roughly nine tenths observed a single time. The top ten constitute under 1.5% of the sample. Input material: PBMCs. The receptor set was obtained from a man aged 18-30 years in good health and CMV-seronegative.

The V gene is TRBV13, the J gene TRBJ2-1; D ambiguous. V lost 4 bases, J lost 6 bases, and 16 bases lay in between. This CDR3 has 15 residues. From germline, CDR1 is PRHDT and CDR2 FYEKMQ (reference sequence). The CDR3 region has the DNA TGTGCCAGCAGCTCAGATCTCTCCAGAGGCAATGAGCAGTTCTTC. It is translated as CASSSDLSRGNEQFF.

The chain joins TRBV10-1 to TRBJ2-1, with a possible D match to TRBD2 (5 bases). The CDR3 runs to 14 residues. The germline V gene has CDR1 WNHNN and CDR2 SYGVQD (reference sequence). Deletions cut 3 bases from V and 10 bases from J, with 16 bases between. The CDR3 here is CASSDPERRGEQFF. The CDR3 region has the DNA TGCGCCAGCAGTGACCCCGAACGTCGCGGGGAGCAGTTCTTC.

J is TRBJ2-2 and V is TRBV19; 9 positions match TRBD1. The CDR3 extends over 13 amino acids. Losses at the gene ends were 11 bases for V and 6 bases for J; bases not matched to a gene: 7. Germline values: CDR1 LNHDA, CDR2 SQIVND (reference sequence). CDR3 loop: CAAGTGWAGELFF. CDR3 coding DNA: TGTGCCGCGGGGACAGGGTGGGCCGGGGAGCTGTTTTTT.

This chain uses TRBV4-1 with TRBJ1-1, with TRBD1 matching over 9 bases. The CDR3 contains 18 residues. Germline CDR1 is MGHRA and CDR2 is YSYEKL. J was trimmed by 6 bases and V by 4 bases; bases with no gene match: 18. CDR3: CASSLYSGQGRGMAEAFF. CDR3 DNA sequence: TGCGCCAGCAGCCTTTACTCAGGACAGGGGCGAGGGATGGCTGAAGCTTTCTTT.

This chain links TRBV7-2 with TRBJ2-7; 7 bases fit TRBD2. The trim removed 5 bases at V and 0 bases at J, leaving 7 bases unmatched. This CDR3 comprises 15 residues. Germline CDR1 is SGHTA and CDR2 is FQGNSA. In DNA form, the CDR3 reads TGTGCCAGCAGCGCACTTACTAGCGCCTCCTACGAGCAGTACTTC. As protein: CASSALTSASYEQYF. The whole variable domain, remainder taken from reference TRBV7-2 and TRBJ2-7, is GAGVSQSPSNKVTEKGKDVELRCDPISGHTALYWYRQSLGQGLEFLIYFQGNSAPDKSGLPSDRFSAERTGGSVSTLTIQRTQQEDSAVYLCASSALTSASYEQYFGPGTRLTVT.

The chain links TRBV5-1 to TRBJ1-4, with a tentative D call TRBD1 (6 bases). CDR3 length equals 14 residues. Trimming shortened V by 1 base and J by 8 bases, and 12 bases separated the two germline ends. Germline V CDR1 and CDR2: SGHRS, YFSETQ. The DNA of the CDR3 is TGCGCCAGCAGCTTGACAGGGTTGGGAGAAAAACTGTTTTTT. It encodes CASSLTGLGEKLFF.

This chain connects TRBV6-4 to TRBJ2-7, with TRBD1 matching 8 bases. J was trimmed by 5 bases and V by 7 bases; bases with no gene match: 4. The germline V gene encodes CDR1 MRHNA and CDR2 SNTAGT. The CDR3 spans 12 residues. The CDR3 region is CASNGQGHEQYF. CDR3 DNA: TGTGCCAGCAACGGACAGGGCCACGAGCAGTACTTC.

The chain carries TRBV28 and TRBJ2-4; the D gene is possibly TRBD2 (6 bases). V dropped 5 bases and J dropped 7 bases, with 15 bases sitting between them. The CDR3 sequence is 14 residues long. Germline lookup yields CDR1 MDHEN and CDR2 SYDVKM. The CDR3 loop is CASSPGRAGNIQYF. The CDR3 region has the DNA TGTGCCAGCAGTCCGGGCAGGGCGGGGAACATTCAGTACTTC.

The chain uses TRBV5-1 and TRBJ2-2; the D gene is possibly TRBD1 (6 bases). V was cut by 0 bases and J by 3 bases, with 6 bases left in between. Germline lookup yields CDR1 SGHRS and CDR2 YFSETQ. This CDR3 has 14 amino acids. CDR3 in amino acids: CASSLAGDTGELFF. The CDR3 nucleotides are TGCGCCAGCAGCTTGGCAGGGGACACCGGGGAGCTGTTTTTT.

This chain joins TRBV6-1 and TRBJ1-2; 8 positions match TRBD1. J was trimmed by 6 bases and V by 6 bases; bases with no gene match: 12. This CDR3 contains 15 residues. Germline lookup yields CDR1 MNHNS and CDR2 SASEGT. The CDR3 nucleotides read TGTGCCAGCAGAGTAGGGGCAGGGGGCCTCGATGGCTACACCTTC. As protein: CASRVGAGGLDGYTF.

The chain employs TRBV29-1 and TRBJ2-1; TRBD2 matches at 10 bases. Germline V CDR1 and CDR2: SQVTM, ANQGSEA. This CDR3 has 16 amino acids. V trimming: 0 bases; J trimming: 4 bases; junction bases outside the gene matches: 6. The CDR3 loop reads CSVEDLASGSYNEQFF. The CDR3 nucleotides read TGCAGCGTTGAAGATCTTGCTAGCGGGAGTTACAATGAGCAGTTCTTC.

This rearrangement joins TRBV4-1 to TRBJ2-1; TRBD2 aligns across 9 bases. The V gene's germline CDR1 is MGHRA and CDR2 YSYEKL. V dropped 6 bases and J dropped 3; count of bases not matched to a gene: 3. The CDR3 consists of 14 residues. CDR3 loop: CASRGTSRYNEQFF. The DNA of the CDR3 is TGCGCCAGCAGGGGGACTAGCCGCTACAATGAGCAGTTCTTC.

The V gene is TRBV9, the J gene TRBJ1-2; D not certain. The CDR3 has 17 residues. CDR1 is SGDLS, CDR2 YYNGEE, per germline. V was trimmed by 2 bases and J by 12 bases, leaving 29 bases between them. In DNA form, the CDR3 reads TGTGCCAGCAGCGTTTCGCCCCGTGCGGTTGATTCCTCGTTGCACACCTTC. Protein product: CASSVSPRAVDSSLHTF.

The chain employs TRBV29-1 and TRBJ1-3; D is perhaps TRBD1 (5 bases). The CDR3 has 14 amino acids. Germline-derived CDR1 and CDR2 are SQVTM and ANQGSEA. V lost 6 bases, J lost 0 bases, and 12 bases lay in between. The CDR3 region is CSVRETLSGNTIYF. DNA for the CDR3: TGCAGCGTCAGGGAAACTCTCTCTGGAAACACCATATATTTT.

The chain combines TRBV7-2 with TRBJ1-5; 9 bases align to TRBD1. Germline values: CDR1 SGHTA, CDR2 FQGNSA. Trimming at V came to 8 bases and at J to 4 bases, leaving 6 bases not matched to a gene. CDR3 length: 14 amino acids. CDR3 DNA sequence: TGTGCCAGCCGCCCGACAGGGGGGAATCAGCCCCAGCATTTT. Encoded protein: CASRPTGGNQPQHF.

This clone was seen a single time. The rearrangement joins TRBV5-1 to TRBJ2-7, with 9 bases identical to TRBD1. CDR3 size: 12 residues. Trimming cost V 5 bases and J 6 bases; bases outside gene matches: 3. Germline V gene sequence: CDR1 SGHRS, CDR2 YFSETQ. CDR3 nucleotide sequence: TGCGCCAGCAGAGTGGACAGGGGCGAGCAGTACTTC. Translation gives CASRVDRGEQYF.

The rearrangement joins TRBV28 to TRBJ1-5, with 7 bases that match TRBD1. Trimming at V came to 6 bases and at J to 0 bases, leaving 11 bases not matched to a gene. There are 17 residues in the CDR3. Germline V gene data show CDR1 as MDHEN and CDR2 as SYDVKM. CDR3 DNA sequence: TGTGCCAGCAGGGGGACAGCAAATAAAAATAGCAATCAGCCCCAGCATTTT. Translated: CASRGTANKNSNQPQHF.

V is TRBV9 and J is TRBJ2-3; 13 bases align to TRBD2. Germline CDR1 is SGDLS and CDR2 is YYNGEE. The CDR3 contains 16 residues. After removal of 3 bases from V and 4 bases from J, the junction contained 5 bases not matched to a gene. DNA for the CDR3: TGTGCCAGCAGCGATCGACTAGCGGGAGGCTCAGATACGCAGTATTTT. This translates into CASSDRLAGGSDTQYF.

In DNA form, the CDR3 reads TGTGCCAGCAGAGGACTAGCGGGAGGGGACAATGAGCAGTTCTTC. Residues: CASRGLAGGDNEQFF. The V call is TRBV6-1, the J call TRBJ2-1, with TRBD2 identical over 15 bases. Germline CDR1 and CDR2: MNHNS and SASEGT. Unmatched junction bases numbered 2, after V lost 6 bases and J lost 5 bases. The CDR3 consists of 15 residues.

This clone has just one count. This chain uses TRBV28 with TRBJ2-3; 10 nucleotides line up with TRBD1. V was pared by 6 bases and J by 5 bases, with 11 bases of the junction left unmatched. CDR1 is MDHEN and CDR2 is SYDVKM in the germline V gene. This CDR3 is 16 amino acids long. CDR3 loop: CASSPPGTGVEDTQYF. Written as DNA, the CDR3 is TGTGCCAGCAGCCCCCCTGGGACAGGGGTGGAAGATACGCAGTATTTT.

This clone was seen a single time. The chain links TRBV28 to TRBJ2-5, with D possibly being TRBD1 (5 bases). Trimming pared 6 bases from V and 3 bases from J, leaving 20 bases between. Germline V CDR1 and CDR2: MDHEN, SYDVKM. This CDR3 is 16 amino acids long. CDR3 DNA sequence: TGTGCCAGCAGCCCCCCCGCAGGGAAGGTTAAAGAGACCCAGTACTTC. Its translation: CASSPPAGKVKETQYF.